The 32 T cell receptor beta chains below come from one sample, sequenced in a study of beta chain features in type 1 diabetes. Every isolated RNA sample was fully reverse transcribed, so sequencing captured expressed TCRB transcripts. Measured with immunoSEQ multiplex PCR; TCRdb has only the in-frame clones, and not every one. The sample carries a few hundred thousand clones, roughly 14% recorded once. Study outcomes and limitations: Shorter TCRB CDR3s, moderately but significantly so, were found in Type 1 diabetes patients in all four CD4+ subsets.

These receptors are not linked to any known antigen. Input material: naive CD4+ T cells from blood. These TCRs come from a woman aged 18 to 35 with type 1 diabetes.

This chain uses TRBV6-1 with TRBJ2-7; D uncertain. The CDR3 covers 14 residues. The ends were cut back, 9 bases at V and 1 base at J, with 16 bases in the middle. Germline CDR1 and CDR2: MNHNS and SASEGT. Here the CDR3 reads CASEDRLLSYEQYV. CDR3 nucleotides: TGTGCCAGTGAGGATCGGCTCTTATCCTACGAGCAGTACGTC.

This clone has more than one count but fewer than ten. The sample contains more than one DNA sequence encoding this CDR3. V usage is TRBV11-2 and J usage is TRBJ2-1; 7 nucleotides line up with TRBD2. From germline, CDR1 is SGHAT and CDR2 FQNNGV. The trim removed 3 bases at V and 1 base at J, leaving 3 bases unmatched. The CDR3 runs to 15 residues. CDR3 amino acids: CASSFGGSSYNEQFF. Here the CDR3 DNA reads TGTGCCAGCAGCTTCGGCGGGAGTTCCTACAATGAGCAGTTCTTC.

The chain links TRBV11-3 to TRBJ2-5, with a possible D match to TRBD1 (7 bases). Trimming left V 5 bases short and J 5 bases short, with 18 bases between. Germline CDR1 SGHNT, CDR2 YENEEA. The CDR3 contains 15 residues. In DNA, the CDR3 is TGTGCCAGCAGCCCAAGGGGGCTAGCGACGGAGACCCAGTACTTC. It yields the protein CASSPRGLATETQYF.

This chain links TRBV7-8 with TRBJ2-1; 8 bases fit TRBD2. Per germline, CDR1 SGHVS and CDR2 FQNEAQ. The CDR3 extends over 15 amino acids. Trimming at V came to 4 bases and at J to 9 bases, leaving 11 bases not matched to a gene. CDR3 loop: CASSSSTGTRREQFF. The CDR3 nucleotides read TGTGCCAGCAGCTCTTCGACCGGGACTAGGCGTGAGCAGTTCTTC.

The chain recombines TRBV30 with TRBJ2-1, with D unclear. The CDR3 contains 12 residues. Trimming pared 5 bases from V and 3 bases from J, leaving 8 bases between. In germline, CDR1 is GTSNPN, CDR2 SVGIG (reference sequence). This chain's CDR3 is CAWARLYNEQFF. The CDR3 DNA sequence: TGTGCCTGGGCTAGACTCTACAATGAGCAGTTCTTC. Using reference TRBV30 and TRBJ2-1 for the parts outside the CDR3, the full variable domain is SQTIHQWPATLVQPVGSPLSLECTVEGTSNPNLYWYRQAAGRGLQLLFYSVGIGQISSEVPQNLSASRPQDRQFILSSKKLLLSDSGFYLCAWARLYNEQFFGPGTRLTVL.

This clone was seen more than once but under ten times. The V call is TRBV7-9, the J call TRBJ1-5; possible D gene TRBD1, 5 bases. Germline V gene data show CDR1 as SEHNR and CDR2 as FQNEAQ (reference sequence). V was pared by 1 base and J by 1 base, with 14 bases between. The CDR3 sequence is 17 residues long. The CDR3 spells CASSLVWGEGSNQPQHF. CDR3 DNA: TGTGCCAGCAGCTTAGTGTGGGGGGAAGGGAGCAATCAGCCCCAGCATTTT.

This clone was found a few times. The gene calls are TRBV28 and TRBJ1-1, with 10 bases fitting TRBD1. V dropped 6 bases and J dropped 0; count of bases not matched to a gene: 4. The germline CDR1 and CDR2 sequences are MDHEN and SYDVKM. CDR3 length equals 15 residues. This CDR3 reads CASRSGQGMNTEAFF. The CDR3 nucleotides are TGTGCCAGCAGATCGGGACAGGGGATGAACACTGAAGCTTTCTTT.

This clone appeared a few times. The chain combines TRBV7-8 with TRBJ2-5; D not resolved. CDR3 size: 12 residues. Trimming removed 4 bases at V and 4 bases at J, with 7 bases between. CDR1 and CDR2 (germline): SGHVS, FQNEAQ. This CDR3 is CASSWLAETQYF. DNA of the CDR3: TGTGCCAGCAGCTGGTTAGCAGAGACCCAGTACTTC.

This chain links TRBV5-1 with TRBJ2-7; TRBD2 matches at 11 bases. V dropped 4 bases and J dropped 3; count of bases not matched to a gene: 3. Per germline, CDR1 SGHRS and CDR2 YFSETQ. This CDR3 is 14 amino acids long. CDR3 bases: TGCGCCAGCAGCCAGGGACTAGCGGTCTACGAGCAGTACTTC. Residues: CASSQGLAVYEQYF.

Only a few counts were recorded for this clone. CDR3 DNA: TGTGCCAGCAGTTCACAGGGGATCGCGGGAGAGCAGTACTTC. Translated: CASSSQGIAGEQYF. The chain carries TRBV28 and TRBJ2-7; D perhaps matches TRBD1 (7 bases). Trimming took off 4 bases at V and 7 bases at J, with 17 bases between the two ends. Per germline, CDR1 MDHEN and CDR2 SYDVKM. This CDR3 contains 14 residues.

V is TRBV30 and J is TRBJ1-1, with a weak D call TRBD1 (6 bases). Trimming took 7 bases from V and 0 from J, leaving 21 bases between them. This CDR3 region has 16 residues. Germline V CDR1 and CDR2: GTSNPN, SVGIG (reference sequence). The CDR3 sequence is CASGGQPFLLNTEAFF. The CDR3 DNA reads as TGTGCCTCGGGTGGACAGCCGTTCCTTCTGAACACTGAAGCTTTCTTT.

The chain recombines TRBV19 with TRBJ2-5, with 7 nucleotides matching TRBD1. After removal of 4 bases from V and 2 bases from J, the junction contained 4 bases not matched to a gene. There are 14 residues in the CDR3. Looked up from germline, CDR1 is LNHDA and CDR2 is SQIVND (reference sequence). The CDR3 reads CASSKGQTQETQYF. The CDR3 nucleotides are TGTGCCAGTAGTAAGGGACAGACTCAAGAGACCCAGTACTTC.

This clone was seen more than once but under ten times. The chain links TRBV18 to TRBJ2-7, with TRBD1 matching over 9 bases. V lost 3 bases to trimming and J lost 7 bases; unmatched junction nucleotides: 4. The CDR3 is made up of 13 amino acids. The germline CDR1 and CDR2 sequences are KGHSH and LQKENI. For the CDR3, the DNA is TGTGCCAGCTCACCGACAGGACAGGGGGAGCAGTACGTC. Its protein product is CASSPTGQGEQYV.

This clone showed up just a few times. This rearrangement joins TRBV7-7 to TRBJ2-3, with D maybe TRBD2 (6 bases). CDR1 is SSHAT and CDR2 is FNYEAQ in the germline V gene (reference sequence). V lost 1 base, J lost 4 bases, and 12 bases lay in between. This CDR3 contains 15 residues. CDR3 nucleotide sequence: TGTGCCAGCAGCTTAGGATTAGGGGAGGCAGATACGCAGTATTTT. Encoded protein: CASSLGLGEADTQYF.

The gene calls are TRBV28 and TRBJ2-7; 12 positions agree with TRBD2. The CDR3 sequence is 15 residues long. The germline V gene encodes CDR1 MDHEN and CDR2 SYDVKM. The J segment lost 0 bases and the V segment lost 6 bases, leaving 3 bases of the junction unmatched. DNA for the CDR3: TGTGCCAGCAGCCCTAGCGGGAGGGCCTCCTACGAGCAGTACTTC. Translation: CASSPSGRASYEQYF.

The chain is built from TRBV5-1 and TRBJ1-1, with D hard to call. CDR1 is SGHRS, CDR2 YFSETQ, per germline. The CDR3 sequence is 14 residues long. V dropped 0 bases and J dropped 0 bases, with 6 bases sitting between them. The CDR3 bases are TGCGCCAGCAGCTTGGCCTTCCTGAACACTGAAGCTTTCTTT. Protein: CASSLAFLNTEAFF.

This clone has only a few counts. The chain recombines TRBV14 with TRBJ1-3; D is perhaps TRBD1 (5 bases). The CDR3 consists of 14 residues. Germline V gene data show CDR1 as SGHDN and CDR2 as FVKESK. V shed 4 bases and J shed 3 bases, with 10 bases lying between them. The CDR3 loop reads CASSRQFLGNTIYF. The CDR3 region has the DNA TGTGCCAGCAGCCGACAGTTCCTTGGAAACACCATATATTTT.

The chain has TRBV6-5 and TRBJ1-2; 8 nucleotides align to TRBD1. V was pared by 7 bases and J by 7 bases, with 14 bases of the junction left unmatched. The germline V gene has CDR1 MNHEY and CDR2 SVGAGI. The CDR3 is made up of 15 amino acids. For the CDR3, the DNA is TGTGCCAGCATTAGCCCCATTCAGGGGGCCGGTGGCTACACCTTC. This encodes CASISPIQGAGGYTF.

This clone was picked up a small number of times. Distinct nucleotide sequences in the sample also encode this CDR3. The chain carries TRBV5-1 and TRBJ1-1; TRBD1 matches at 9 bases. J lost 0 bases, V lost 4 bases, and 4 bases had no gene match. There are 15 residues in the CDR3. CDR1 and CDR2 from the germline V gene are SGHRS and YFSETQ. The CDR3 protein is CASSTGTGMNTEAFF. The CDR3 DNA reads TGCGCCAGCAGCACTGGGACAGGGATGAACACTGAAGCTTTCTTT.

As DNA, the CDR3 is TGTGCCTGGTCAGCCGGGACTAGCGGGAGGGCGTACTTC. Its translation is CAWSAGTSGRAYF. This sequence joins TRBV30 and TRBJ2-5; 16 positions match TRBD2. CDR1 is GTSNPN, CDR2 SVGIG, per germline (reference sequence). V shed 5 bases and J 13 bases; nucleotides not matched to a gene: 7. The CDR3 has 13 residues.

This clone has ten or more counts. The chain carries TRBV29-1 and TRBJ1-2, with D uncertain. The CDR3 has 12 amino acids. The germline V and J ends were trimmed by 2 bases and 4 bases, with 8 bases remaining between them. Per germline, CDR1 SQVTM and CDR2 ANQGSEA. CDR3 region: CSVETAGYGYTF. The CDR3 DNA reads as TGCAGCGTTGAAACGGCGGGCTATGGCTACACCTTC.

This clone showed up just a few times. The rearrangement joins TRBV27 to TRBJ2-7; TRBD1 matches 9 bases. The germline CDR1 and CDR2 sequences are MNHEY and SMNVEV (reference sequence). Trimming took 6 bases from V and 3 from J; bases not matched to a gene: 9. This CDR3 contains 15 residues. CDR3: CASRRPGQGIYEQYF. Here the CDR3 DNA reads TGTGCCAGCAGGCGTCCGGGACAGGGAATCTACGAGCAGTACTTC.

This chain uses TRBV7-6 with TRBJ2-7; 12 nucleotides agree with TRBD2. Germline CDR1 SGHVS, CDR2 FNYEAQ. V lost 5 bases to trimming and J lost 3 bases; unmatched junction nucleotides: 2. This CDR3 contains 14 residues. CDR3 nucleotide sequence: TGTGCCAGCAGCCGACTAGCGGGAGACTACGAGCAGTACGTC. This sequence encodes CASSRLAGDYEQYV.

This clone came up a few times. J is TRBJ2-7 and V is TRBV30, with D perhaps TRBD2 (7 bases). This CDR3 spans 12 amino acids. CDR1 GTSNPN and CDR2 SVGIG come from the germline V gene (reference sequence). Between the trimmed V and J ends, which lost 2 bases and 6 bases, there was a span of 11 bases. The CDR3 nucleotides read TGTGCCTGGAGTACAGGGAGGGCCGAGCAGTACGTC. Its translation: CAWSTGRAEQYV.

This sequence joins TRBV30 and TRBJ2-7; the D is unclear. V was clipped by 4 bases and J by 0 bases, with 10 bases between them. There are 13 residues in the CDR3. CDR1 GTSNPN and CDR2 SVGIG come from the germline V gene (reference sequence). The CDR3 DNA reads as TGTGCCTGGACGCCCCTCAGCTCCTACGAGCAGTACTTC. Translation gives CAWTPLSSYEQYF.

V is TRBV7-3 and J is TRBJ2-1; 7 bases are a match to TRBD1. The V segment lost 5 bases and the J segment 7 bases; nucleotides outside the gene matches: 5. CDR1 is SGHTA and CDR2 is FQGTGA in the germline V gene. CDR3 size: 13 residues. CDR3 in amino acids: CASSPRDSNEQFF. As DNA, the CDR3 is TGTGCCAGCAGCCCCCGGGACAGTAATGAGCAGTTCTTC.

The CDR3 spells CASSQPGTSGSFQYNEQFF. The CDR3, as DNA: TGTGCCAGCTCACAACCCGGGACTAGCGGGAGCTTTCAGTACAATGAGCAGTTCTTC. The rearrangement joins TRBV18 to TRBJ2-1; 14 bases map to TRBD2. Trimming took 4 bases from V and 4 from J; bases not matched to a gene: 12. This CDR3 comprises 19 residues. CDR1 is KGHSH and CDR2 is LQKENI in the germline V gene.

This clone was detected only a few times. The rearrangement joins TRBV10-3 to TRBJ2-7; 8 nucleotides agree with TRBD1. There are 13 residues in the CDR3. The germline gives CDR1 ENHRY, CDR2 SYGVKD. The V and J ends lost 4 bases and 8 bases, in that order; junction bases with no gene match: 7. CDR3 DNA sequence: TGTGCCATCAGTGGTACCGGACAGGGCCAGCAGTACGTC. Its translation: CAISGTGQGQQYV.

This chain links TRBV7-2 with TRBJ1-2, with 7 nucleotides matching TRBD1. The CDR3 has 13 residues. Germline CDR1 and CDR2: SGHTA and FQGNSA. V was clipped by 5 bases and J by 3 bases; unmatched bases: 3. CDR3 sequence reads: CASSPTGDYGYTF. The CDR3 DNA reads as TGTGCCAGCAGCCCCACAGGGGACTATGGCTACACCTTC.

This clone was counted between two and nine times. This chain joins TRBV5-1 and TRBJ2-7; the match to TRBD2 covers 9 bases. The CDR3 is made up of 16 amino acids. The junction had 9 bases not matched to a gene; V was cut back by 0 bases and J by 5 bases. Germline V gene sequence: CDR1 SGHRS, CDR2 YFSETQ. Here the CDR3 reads CASSLAGAGGPDEQYV. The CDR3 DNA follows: TGCGCCAGCAGCTTGGCGGGGGCGGGAGGGCCCGACGAGCAGTACGTC.

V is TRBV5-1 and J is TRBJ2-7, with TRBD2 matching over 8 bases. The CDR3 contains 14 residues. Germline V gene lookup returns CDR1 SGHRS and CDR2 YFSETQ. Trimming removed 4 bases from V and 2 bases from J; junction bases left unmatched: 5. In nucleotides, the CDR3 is TGCGCCAGCAGCCCCGGGGGGGTTGCCTACGAGCAGTACTTC. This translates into CASSPGGVAYEQYF.

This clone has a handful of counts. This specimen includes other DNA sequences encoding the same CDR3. CDR3 DNA sequence: TGTGCCAGTAGTATTAATAGAAACACCGGGGAGCTGTTTTTT. It yields the protein CASSINRNTGELFF. The chain couples TRBV19 to TRBJ2-2; D is unresolved. CDR1 LNHDA and CDR2 SQIVND come from the germline V gene (reference sequence). This CDR3 has 14 residues. V dropped 3 bases and J dropped 2 bases, with 7 bases sitting between them. Combining the CDR3 with reference TRBV19 and TRBJ2-2 gives the whole variable domain DGGITQSPKYLFRKEGQNVTLSCEQNLNHDAMYWYRQDPGQGLRLIYYSQIVNDFQKGDIAEGYSVSREKKESFPLTVTSAQKNPTAFYLCASSINRNTGELFFGEGSRLTVL.